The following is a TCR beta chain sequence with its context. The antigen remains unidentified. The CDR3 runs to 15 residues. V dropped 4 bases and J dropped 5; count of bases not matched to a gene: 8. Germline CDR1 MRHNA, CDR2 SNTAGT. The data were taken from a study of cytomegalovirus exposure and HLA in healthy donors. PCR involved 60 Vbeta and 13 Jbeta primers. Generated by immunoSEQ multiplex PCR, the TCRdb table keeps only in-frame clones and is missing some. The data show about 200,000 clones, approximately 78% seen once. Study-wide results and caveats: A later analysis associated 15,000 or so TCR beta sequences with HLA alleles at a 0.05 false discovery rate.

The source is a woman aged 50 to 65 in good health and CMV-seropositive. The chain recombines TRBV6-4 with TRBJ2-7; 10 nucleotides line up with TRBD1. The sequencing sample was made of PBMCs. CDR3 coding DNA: TGTGCCAGCAGTGCCGACGGGACAGGGGACCACGAGCAGTACTTC. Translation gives CASSADGTGDHEQYF.